This T cell receptor beta chain was profiled in a study of cytomegalovirus exposure and HLA in healthy donors. Primers for the PCR totalled 60 Vbeta and 13 Jbeta. Only in-frame clones appear in the TCRdb table, and some are missing; sequencing was by immunoSEQ multiplex PCR. Here the sample spans some 85,000 clones, approximately 84% being singletons. CDR1 and CDR2 from the germline V gene are SGDLS and YYNGEE. Losses at the gene ends were 2 bases for V and 5 bases for J; bases not matched to a gene: 8. This CDR3 comprises 17 residues. V is TRBV9 and J is TRBJ1-6; 9 nucleotides agree with TRBD1. Sequenced: PBMCs. This clonotype was sampled from a man aged 18 to 35 in good health and CMV-seronegative. In DNA, the CDR3 is TGTGCCAGCAGCGTGGCCACAGGGGGCGTCCATAATTCACCCCTCCACTTT. Protein product: CASSVATGGVHNSPLHF.